These 2 T cell receptor beta chains were all obtained from the same sample, sequenced in a study of blood T cell repertoires in COVID-19. The table came from immunoSEQ multiplex PCR; TCRdb's copy has only in-frame clones and leaves some out. The sample consists of about 77,000 clones, roughly 90% of them appearing once. The specimen was peripheral blood. These receptors came from a woman aged 80 or older with active or convalescent COVID-19.

The chain employs TRBV10-3 and TRBJ2-5; 10 nucleotides match TRBD2. Germline V gives CDR1 ENHRY, CDR2 SYGVKD. There are 15 residues in the CDR3. The trim removed 7 bases at V and 2 bases at J, leaving 7 bases unmatched. The CDR3 is CAITLSGGQQETQYF. As DNA, the CDR3 is TGTGCCATCACCCTTAGCGGGGGGCAACAAGAGACCCAGTACTTC.

This chain uses TRBV5-6 with TRBJ1-4, with TRBD1 matching over 7 bases. The CDR3 contains 14 residues. The germline V gene encodes CDR1 SGHDT and CDR2 YYEEEE. Losses at the gene ends were 2 bases for V and 8 bases for J; bases not matched to a gene: 6. CDR3 sequence: CASSFVGGGEKLFF. CDR3 bases: TGTGCCAGCAGCTTCGTAGGGGGCGGGGAAAAACTGTTTTTT.